Shown below are 4 T cell receptor beta chains from a single sample sequenced in a study of early T cells in non-severe SARS-CoV-2 infection. One entry per CDR3 protein results from TCRdb running MiXCR on the 5' RACE reads. In the table there are about 66,000 distinct CDR3 sequences, around 14% of which are singletons. The sample taken for sequencing was whole blood. These receptors all come from an adult who was a healthcare worker with PCR-confirmed SARS-CoV-2 infection or an uninfected control (not recorded which).

The chain is built from TRBV20-1 and TRBJ2-5; 7 nucleotides line up with TRBD2. This CDR3 is 14 amino acids long. After removal of 5 bases from V and 2 bases from J, the junction contained 8 bases not matched to a gene. CDR1 and CDR2 (germline): DFQATT, SNEGSKA (reference sequence). The CDR3 loop reads CSAPRTSWQETQYF. The CDR3 DNA follows: TGCAGTGCTCCTAGGACTAGTTGGCAAGAGACCCAGTACTTC.

This clonotype was observed a few times. The genes are TRBV20-1 and TRBJ1-5; D gene ambiguous. The V and J ends lost 5 bases and 4 bases respectively, with 15 bases between them. Per the germline V gene, CDR1 is DFQATT and CDR2 is SNEGSKA (reference sequence). The CDR3 is made up of 14 amino acids. CDR3 sequence: CSAVGEQSNQPQHF. DNA for the CDR3: TGCAGTGCTGTTGGGGAACAGTCTAATCAGCCCCAGCATTTT.

The chain couples TRBV27 to TRBJ2-7; 8 nucleotides match TRBD1. CDR3 length: 15 residues. The trim removed 5 bases at V and 4 bases at J, leaving 10 bases unmatched. The germline V gene encodes CDR1 MNHEY and CDR2 SMNVEV (reference sequence). CDR3 sequence (DNA): TGTGCCAGCAGTGCCCGGACAGGGTGGGGGTACGAGCAGTACTTC. Translating it yields CASSARTGWGYEQYF.

This clonotype turned up a few times. The chain's CDR3 is CSGGLADNEQFF. CDR3 bases: TGCAGCGGGGGACTAGCGGACAATGAGCAGTTCTTC. J is TRBJ2-1 and V is TRBV29-1, with 11 nucleotides matching TRBD2. J lost 5 bases, V lost 7 bases, and 1 base had no gene match. CDR1 SQVTM and CDR2 ANQGSEA come from the germline V gene. CDR3 length equals 12 residues.